Following are 24 T cell receptor beta chains from one sample sequenced in a study of blood T cell repertoires in COVID-19. Clones were read by immunoSEQ multiplex PCR, and TCRdb kept only the in-frame ones, dropping some. Counted here are approximately 70,000 clones, roughly 85% occurring once; the ten biggest clones make up just over 5%. Sequencing used peripheral blood. These receptors all come from a human donor in a cohort sampled during active COVID-19.

The V gene is TRBV7-9, the J gene TRBJ2-7; 9 bases map to TRBD1. The CDR3 has 15 residues. Trimming cost V 6 bases and J 2 bases; bases outside gene matches: 8. Germline V gives CDR1 SEHNR, CDR2 FQNEAQ (reference sequence). CDR3 sequence (DNA): TGTGCCAGCAGAGCCGGGACAGGGTACACCTACGAGCAGTACTTC. It yields the protein CASRAGTGYTYEQYF.

The chain is built from TRBV5-1 and TRBJ2-3; maybe TRBD1 (5 bases). This CDR3 spans 15 amino acids. Germline loops: CDR1 SGHRS, CDR2 YFSETQ. Trimming took off 4 bases at V and 3 bases at J, with 15 bases between the two ends. CDR3 DNA: TGCGCCAGCAGCAAACAAAAAGGGGCTACAGATACGCAGTATTTT. This gives the protein CASSKQKGATDTQYF. Drawing the rest from reference TRBV5-1 and TRBJ2-3, the complete variable domain is KAGVTQTPRYLIKTRGQQVTLSCSPISGHRSVSWYQQTPGQGLQFLFEYFSETQRNKGNFPGRFSGRQFSNSRSEMNVSTLELGDSALYLCASSKQKGATDTQYFGPGTRLTVL.

J is TRBJ2-3 and V is TRBV5-4; D is perhaps TRBD1 (5 bases). The CDR3 is 14 amino acids. Trimming took 2 bases from V and 4 from J, leaving 11 bases between them. CDR1 is SGHNT and CDR2 is YYREEE in the germline V gene (reference sequence). The CDR3 bases are TGTGCCAGCAGCTTTCCACAGGCCCCAGATACGCAGTATTTT. Protein product: CASSFPQAPDTQYF.

The chain joins TRBV19 to TRBJ1-4, with a weak D call TRBD1 (6 bases). Trimming removed 7 bases at V and 3 bases at J, with 12 bases between. The CDR3 length is 14 residues. Looked up from germline, CDR1 is LNHDA and CDR2 is SQIVND (reference sequence). The CDR3 region is CASTRTASNEKLFF. The CDR3 DNA reads TGTGCCAGTACGCGGACAGCTTCTAATGAAAAACTGTTTTTT.

This clone is large by share. The V gene is TRBV27, the J gene TRBJ2-7, with 7 bases that match TRBD2. Germline V gene data show CDR1 as MNHEY and CDR2 as SMNVEV (reference sequence). This CDR3 spans 13 amino acids. J gave up 2 bases and V 5 bases, and 3 bases lay outside the gene matches. The CDR3 loop reads CASSERGPYEQYF. DNA of the CDR3: TGTGCCAGCAGTGAGCGGGGTCCCTACGAGCAGTACTTC.

The chain uses TRBV2 and TRBJ2-2; possibly TRBD2 for D (7 bases). The germline V gene has CDR1 SNHLY and CDR2 FYNNEI. The V end lost 6 bases, the J end lost 7 bases, and 15 bases lay between the germline ends. This CDR3 has 14 amino acids. The chain's CDR3 is CASREGVAGGELFF. The CDR3 DNA reads as TGTGCCAGCAGGGAGGGGGTAGCGGGCGGGGAGCTGTTTTTT.

The sample holds one count of this clone. V is TRBV6-2 or TRBV6-3 and J is TRBJ2-7; 8 nucleotides line up with TRBD2. Germline V gene lookup returns CDR1 MNHEY and CDR2 SVGEGT. Trimming cost V 2 bases and J 4 bases; bases outside gene matches: 7. The CDR3 length is 15 residues. The CDR3 sequence: CASSYRAGGLYEQYF. The CDR3, as DNA: TGTGCCAGCAGTTACCGGGCGGGAGGACTATACGAGCAGTACTTC.

This clone was seen more than once but under ten times. J is TRBJ1-5 and V is TRBV12-3 or TRBV12-4, with unresolved D. The ends were cut back, 6 bases at V and 11 bases at J, with 14 bases in the middle. This CDR3 spans 12 amino acids. DNA of the CDR3: TGTGCCAGCAGCTTCTCGACCGGGACCCAGCATTTT. Translation gives CASSFSTGTQHF.

The rearrangement links TRBV11-2 to TRBJ1-5; TRBD1 aligns across 7 bases. This CDR3 has 15 residues. The junction had 6 bases not matched to a gene; V was cut back by 6 bases and J by 1 base. From germline, CDR1 is SGHAT and CDR2 FQNNGV. The CDR3 region is CASSYGTASNQPQHF. For the CDR3, the DNA is TGTGCCAGCAGTTATGGGACAGCCAGCAATCAGCCCCAGCATTTT.

Turning to this clone: The junction does not match germline at one end; this may be a read error. V gene TRBV9 combines with J gene TRBJ2-2, with 10 bases identical to TRBD2. CDR3 length: 16 residues. The germline V gene encodes CDR1 SGDLS and CDR2 YYNGEE. CDR3 loop: CARSVQSGGAGGELFF. In DNA, the CDR3 is TGTGCCCGCAGCGTACAGAGCGGGGGGGCCGGTGGGGAGCTGTTTTTT.

The chain joins TRBV2 to TRBJ2-7; no clear D gene. V lost 8 bases, J lost 5 bases, and 10 bases lay in between. There are 11 residues in the CDR3. The germline V gene has CDR1 SNHLY and CDR2 FYNNEI. The CDR3 sequence is CASRYLHEQYF. The CDR3 coding sequence is TGTGCCAGCCGTTATCTCCACGAGCAGTACTTC.

V is TRBV15 and J is TRBJ1-4, with a weak D call TRBD1 (6 bases). In germline, CDR1 is LNHNV, CDR2 YYDKDF (reference sequence). The CDR3 is 15 residues long. V lost 0 bases and J 5 bases, leaving 10 bases between the germline ends. CDR3 loop: CATSRDRGENEKLFF. The CDR3 coding sequence is TGTGCCACCAGCAGAGACAGGGGTGAGAATGAAAAACTGTTTTTT.

The chain recombines TRBV5-8 with TRBJ2-2, with D perhaps matching TRBD2 (5 bases). Germline-derived CDR1 and CDR2 are SGHTS and YDEGEE. This CDR3 has 15 amino acids. V gave up 5 bases and J gave up 6 bases, with 17 bases separating them. The CDR3 bases are TGTGCCAGCAGGCAGTCCGGGAAAGGGTCCGGGGAGCTGTTTTTT. Protein sequence: CASRQSGKGSGELFF. Together with reference TRBV5-8 and TRBJ2-2, the CDR3 gives the full variable domain: EAGVTQSPTHLIKTRGQQATLRCSPISGHTSVYWYQQALGLGLQFLLWYDEGEERNRGNFPPRFSGRQFPNYSSELNVNALELEDSALYLCASRQSGKGSGELFFGEGSRLTVL.

The rearrangement uses TRBV5-1 and TRBJ2-2; TRBD2 matches at 13 bases. This CDR3 spans 16 amino acids. V lost 2 bases to trimming and J lost 8 bases; unmatched junction nucleotides: 6. The germline CDR1 and CDR2 sequences are SGHRS and YFSETQ. CDR3 nucleotides: TGCGCCAGCAGCTTACTAGCGGGAGGGACCGCAGGGGAGCTGTTTTTT. It is translated as CASSLLAGGTAGELFF.

V usage is TRBV9 and J usage is TRBJ2-1; weak D call: TRBD2 (5 bases). V was pared by 3 bases and J by 7 bases, with 17 bases between. The CDR3 contains 15 residues. Germline values: CDR1 SGDLS, CDR2 YYNGEE. This CDR3 is CASSASQLVTNEQFF. CDR3 DNA sequence: TGTGCCAGCAGCGCTTCACAACTAGTAACTAATGAGCAGTTCTTC.

This rearrangement joins TRBV12-3 or TRBV12-4 to TRBJ2-5; 10 bases line up with TRBD2. The CDR3 loop spans 13 amino acids. V gave up 5 bases and J gave up 3 bases; unmatched junction bases: 0. The CDR3 sequence: CASSGLAEETQYF. The CDR3 coding sequence is TGTGCCAGCAGTGGACTAGCGGAAGAGACCCAGTACTTC.

The sample holds one count of this clone. The V gene is TRBV7-6, the J gene TRBJ2-7; 8 bases agree with TRBD1. The CDR3 has 15 residues. Germline trimming cut 0 bases from V and 6 bases from J; bases unmatched to any gene: 7. The germline V gene has CDR1 SGHVS and CDR2 FNYEAQ. CDR3 sequence (DNA): TGTGCCAGCAGCTTAGCGGCGACAGGGGCGGGCGAGCAGTACTTC. It is translated as CASSLAATGAGEQYF.

This chain links TRBV4-1 with TRBJ2-3; 12 nucleotides line up with TRBD2. The V gene's germline CDR1 is MGHRA and CDR2 YSYEKL. The J segment lost 1 base and the V segment lost 3 bases, leaving 5 bases of the junction unmatched. This CDR3 spans 17 amino acids. CDR3 nucleotides: TGCGCCAGCAGCCAGCTGACTAGCGGGGGAGGCACAGATACGCAGTATTTT. This translates into CASSQLTSGGGTDTQYF.

V usage is TRBV12-3 or TRBV12-4 and J usage is TRBJ1-2; tentatively, D is TRBD1 (5 bases). The CDR3 runs 13 residues. V was clipped by 6 bases and J by 0 bases, with 8 bases between them. CDR3: CASSKTANYGYTF. The CDR3 region has the DNA TGTGCCAGCAGCAAGACAGCTAACTATGGCTACACCTTC.

The chain joins TRBV13 to TRBJ2-2; possible D gene TRBD1, 6 bases. V was clipped by 5 bases and J by 1 base, with 14 bases between them. Germline CDR1 is PRHDT and CDR2 is FYEKMQ (reference sequence). The CDR3 spans 16 residues. CDR3 loop: CASSQQGPGNTGELFF. In nucleotides, the CDR3 is TGTGCCAGCAGCCAACAGGGCCCTGGGAACACCGGGGAGCTGTTTTTT.

V gene TRBV19 combines with J gene TRBJ2-3; 9 bases map to TRBD1. CDR3 length: 15 residues. Trimming took 5 bases from V and 3 from J; bases not matched to a gene: 6. Germline loops: CDR1 LNHDA, CDR2 SQIVND (reference sequence). Written as DNA, the CDR3 is TGTGCCAGTAGTCGCCTGGGACAGGGTACAGATACGCAGTATTTT. This translates into CASSRLGQGTDTQYF.

This sequence joins TRBV7-3 and TRBJ1-2, with a weak D call TRBD1 (5 bases). The CDR3 runs 13 residues. V lost 5 bases and J lost 2, with 9 bases in between. The germline gives CDR1 SGHTA, CDR2 FQGTGA. The CDR3 sequence is CASSRDSNYGYTF. DNA of the CDR3: TGTGCCAGCAGCCGGGACTCCAACTATGGCTACACCTTC.

CDR3 nucleotides: TGTGCCAGCAGCATCGACAGGGGGGGAAATGAAAAACTGTTTTTT. This sequence encodes CASSIDRGGNEKLFF. The chain links TRBV7-2 to TRBJ1-4; 9 bases match TRBD1. The CDR3 is 15 amino acids. Germline V gene sequence: CDR1 SGHTA, CDR2 FQGNSA. V was pared by 5 bases and J by 5 bases, with 6 bases of the junction left unmatched.

The rearrangement joins TRBV7-9 to TRBJ2-3, with 7 bases lining up with TRBD2. This CDR3 contains 16 residues. Germline values: CDR1 SEHNR, CDR2 FQNEAQ (reference sequence). V was pared by 6 bases and J by 6 bases, with 15 bases of the junction left unmatched. The CDR3: CASRTDVAGDVDTQYF. The CDR3 DNA reads TGTGCCAGCAGAACAGATGTGGCGGGAGATGTGGATACGCAGTATTTT.